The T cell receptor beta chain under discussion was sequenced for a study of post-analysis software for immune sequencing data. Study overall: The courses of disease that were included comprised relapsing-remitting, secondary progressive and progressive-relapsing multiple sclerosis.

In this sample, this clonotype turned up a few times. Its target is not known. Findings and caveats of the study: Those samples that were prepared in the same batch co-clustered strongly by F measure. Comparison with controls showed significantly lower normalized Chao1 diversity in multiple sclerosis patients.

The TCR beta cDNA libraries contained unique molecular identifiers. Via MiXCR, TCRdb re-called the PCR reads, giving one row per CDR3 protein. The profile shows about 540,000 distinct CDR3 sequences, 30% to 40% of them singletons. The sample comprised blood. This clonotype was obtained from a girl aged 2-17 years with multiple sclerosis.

Here the CDR3 reads CASSRRDRAEEQYF. DNA of the CDR3: TGTGCCAGCAGCCGGAGGGACAGGGCGGAGGAGCAGTACTTC. This chain links TRBV3-1 with TRBJ2-7, with 9 bases lining up with TRBD1. The V segment lost 4 bases and the J segment 7 bases; nucleotides outside the gene matches: 8. Germline values: CDR1 LGHDT, CDR2 YNNKEL (reference sequence). This CDR3 comprises 14 residues.